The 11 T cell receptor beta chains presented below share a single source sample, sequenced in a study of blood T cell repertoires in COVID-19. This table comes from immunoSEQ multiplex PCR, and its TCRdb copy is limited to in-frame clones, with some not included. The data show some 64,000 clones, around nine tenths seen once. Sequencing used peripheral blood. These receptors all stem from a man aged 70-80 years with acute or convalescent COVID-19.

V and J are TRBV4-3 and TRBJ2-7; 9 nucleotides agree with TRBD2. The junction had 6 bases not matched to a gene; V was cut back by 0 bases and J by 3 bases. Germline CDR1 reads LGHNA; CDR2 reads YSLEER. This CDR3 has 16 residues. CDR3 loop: CASSQDWASGDYEQYF. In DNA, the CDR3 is TGCGCCAGCAGCCAAGATTGGGCTAGCGGGGACTACGAGCAGTACTTC.

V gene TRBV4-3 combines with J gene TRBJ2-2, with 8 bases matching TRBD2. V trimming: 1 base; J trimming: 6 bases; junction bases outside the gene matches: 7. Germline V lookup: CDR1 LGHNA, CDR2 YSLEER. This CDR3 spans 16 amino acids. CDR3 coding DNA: TGCGCCAGCAGCCAAGTGTTCGGGGGGGGAGCCGGGGAGCTGTTTTTT. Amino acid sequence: CASSQVFGGGAGELFF.

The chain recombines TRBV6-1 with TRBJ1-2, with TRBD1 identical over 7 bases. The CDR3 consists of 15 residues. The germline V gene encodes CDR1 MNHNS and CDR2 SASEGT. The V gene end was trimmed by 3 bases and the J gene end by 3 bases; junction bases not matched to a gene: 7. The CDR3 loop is CASSDTGQAYYGYTF. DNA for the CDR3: TGTGCCAGCAGTGATACCGGACAGGCATACTATGGCTACACCTTC.

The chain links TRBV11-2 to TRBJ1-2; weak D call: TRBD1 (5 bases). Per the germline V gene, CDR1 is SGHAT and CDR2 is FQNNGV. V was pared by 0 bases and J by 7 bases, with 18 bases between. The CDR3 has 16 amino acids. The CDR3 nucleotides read TGTGCCAGCAGCTTAGATCGGAGAAACAGGATATTTGGCTACACCTTC. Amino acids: CASSLDRRNRIFGYTF.

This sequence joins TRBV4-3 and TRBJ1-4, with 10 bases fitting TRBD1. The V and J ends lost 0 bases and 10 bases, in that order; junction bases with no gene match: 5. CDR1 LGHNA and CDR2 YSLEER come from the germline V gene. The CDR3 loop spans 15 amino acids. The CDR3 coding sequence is TGCGCCAGCAGCCAAGAAGGGACAGGGGTTGGAAAACTGTTTTTT. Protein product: CASSQEGTGVGKLFF.

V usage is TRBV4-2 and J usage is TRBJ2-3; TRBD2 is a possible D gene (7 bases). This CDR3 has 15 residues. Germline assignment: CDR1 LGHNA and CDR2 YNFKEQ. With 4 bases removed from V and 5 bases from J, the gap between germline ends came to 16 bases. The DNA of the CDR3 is TGTGCCAGCAGCCGGACGGGGGGCCAGGGAGATACGCAGTATTTT. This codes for CASSRTGGQGDTQYF.

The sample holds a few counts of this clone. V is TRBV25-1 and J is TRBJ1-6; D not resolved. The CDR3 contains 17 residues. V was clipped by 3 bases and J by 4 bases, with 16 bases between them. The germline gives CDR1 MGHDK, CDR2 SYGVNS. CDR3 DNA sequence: TGTGCCAGCAGTGACCCCAGGACGGGCGGGTATAATTCACCCCTCCACTTT. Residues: CASSDPRTGGYNSPLHF. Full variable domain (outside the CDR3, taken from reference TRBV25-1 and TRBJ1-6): EADIYQTPRYLVIGTGKKITLECSQTMGHDKMYWYQQDPGMELHLIHYSYGVNSTEKGDLSSESTVSRIRTEHFPLTLESARPSHTSQYLCASSDPRTGGYNSPLHFGNGTRLTVT.

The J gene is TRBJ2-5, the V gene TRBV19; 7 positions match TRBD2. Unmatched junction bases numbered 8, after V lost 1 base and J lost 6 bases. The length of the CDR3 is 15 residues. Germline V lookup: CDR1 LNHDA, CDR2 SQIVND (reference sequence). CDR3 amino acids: CASSIGVGGLKTQYF. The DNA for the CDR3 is TGTGCCAGTAGTATAGGGGTGGGAGGGTTGAAGACCCAGTACTTC.

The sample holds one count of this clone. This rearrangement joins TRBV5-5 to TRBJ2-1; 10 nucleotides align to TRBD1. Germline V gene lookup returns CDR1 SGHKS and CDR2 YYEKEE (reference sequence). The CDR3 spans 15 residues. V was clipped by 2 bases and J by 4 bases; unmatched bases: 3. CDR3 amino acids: CASSFGTGAYNEQFF. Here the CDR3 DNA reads TGTGCCAGCAGCTTCGGGACAGGGGCGTACAATGAGCAGTTCTTC. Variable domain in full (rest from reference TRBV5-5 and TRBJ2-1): DAGVTQSPTHLIKTRGQQVTLRCSPISGHKSVSWYQQVLGQGPQFIFQYYEKEERGRGNFPDRFSARQFPNYSSELNVNALLLGDSALYLCASSFGTGAYNEQFFGPGTRLTVL.

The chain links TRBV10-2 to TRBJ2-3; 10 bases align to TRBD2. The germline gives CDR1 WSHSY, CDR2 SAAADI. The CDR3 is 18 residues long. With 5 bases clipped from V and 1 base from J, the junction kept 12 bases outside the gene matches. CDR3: CASSRMASGGTGTDTQYF. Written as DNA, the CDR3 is TGCGCCAGCAGTAGAATGGCTAGCGGGGGTACTGGCACAGATACGCAGTATTTT.

The CDR3 DNA reads as TGCAGCGTTGAAGTGGGGGGAAATCAGCCCCAGCATTTT. Translated, it gives CSVEVGGNQPQHF. The chain links TRBV29-1 to TRBJ1-5, with a tentative D call TRBD1 (5 bases). The CDR3 spans 13 residues. Germline CDR1 is SQVTM and CDR2 is ANQGSEA. V lost 1 base and J lost 4, with 8 bases in between.